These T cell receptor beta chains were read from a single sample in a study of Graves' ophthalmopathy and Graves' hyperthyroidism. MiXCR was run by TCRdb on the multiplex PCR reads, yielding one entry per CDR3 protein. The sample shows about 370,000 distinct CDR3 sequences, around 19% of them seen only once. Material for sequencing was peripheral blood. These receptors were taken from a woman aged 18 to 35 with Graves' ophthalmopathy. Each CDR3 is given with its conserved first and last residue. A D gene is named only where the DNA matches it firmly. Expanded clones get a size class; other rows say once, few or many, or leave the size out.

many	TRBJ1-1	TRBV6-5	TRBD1	TGTGCCAGCAGTTCACGGACAGGGAAGGGCACTGAAGCTTTCTTT	CASSSRTGKGTEAFF
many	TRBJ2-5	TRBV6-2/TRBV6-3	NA	TGTGCCAGCAGTTACCCCCCCGGACGTCGGGGACAAGAGACCCAGTACTTC	CASSYPPGRRGQETQYF
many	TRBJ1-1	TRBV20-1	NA	TGCAGTGCTTCCTCAGGAGGCGGCACTGAAGCTTTCTTT	CSASSGGGTEAFF
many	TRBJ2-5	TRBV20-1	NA	TGCAGTGCTCGGACTCTCCGGGAGACCCAGTACTTC	CSARTLRETQYF
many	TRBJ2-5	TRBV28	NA	TGTGCCAGCGTAGGACAGATCCAAGAGACCCAGTACTTC	CASVGQIQETQYF
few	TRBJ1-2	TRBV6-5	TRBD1	TGTGCCAGCAGCTACGGGACAGGAGCTAACTATGGCTACACCTTC	CASSYGTGANYGYTF
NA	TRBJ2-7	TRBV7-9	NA	TGTGCCAGCAGCCCCGCTGGGGGGGGCGGCTACGAGCAGTACTTC	CASSPAGGGGYEQYF
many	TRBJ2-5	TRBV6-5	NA	TGTGCCAGCAGTTACTCGACCCTAAGGTGGGAGACCCAGTACTTC	CASSYSTLRWETQYF
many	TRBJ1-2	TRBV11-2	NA	TGTGCCAGCAGCTACCGGTGGGTTTATGGCTACACCTTC	CASSYRWVYGYTF
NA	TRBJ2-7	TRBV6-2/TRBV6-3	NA	TGTGCCAGCATGGAATATGGTGTGCTTTACGAGCAGTACTTC	CASMEYGVLYEQYF
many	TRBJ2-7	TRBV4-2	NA	TGTGCCAGCAGCCAAGAGTCGGAGGGCTCCTACGAGCAGTACTTC	CASSQESEGSYEQYF
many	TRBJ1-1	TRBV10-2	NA	TGCGCCAGCAGTGAGCCTTGGGTTCCTAGTGGGATCGAAGAGAACACTGAAGCTTTCTTT	CASSEPWVPSGIEENTEAFF
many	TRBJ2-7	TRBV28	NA	TGTGCCAGCAGTTTAGATCGGGGCAGGCGATTTCACGAGCAGTACTTC	CASSLDRGRRFHEQYF
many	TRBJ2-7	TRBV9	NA	TGTGCCAGCAGCGTAGCTTATACTCGGGGCGAGCAGTACTTC	CASSVAYTRGEQYF
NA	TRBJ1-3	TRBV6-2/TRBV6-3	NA	TGTGCCAGCACCGGGAACGGAAACACCATATATTTT	CASTGNGNTIYF
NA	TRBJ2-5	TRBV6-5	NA	TGTGCCTCTGGCAGGGCGCAAGAGACCCAGTACTTC	CASGRAQETQYF
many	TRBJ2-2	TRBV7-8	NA	TGTGCCAGCAGCTCCTTCTCTGTAGGGGGGCTGGGAGGGGAGCTGTTTTTT	CASSSFSVGGLGGELFF
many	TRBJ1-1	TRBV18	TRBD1	TGTGCCAGCTCACGGGACAGGGACATAGCTTTCTTT	CASSRDRDIAFF
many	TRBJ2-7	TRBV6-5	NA	TGTGCCAGCAGCCCCTGGTCTGAGAACGAGCAGTACTTC	CASSPWSENEQYF
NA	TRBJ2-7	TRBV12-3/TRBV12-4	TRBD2	TGTGCCAGCAGTTTAACTAGCGGGAAAGACGAGCAGTACTTC	CASSLTSGKDEQYF
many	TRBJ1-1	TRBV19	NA	TGTGCCAGTAGTATAGGCGCACCCACCCTGAACACTGAAGCTTTCTTT	CASSIGAPTLNTEAFF
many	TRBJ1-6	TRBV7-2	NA	TGTGCCAGCAGCCCTGGGGCAGATTATAATTCACCCCTCCACTTT	CASSPGADYNSPLHF
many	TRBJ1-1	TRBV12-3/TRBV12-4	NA	TGTGCCATAATGCACTGGGACACTGAAGCTTTCTTT	CAIMHWDTEAFF
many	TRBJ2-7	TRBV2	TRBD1	TGTGCCAGCACCGGGACAGGAGCCTACGAGCAGTACTTC	CASTGTGAYEQYF
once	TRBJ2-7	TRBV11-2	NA	TGTGCCAGCAGCTCAAGGATGGGGAGAACACCCTACGAGCAGTACTTC	CASSSRMGRTPYEQYF
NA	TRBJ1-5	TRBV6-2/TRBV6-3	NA	TGTGCCAGCAGTTACGAGGTGTTCAATCAGCCCCAGCATTTT	CASSYEVFNQPQHF
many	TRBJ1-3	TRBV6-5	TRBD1	TGTGCCAGCAGGGGGACAGGGAGTGGAAACACCATATATTTT	CASRGTGSGNTIYF